The T cell receptor beta chain under discussion was sequenced for a study of blood T cell repertoires in COVID-19. The wider study: From T cells, B-cell-depleted T cells, or PBMCs came the material, which was cDNA or gDNA.

This table comes from immunoSEQ multiplex PCR, and its TCRdb copy is limited to in-frame clones, with some not included. The profile shows around 100,000 clones, over 75% of them singletons. The V gene's germline CDR1 is MNHEY and CDR2 SVGAGI. The CDR3 runs to 15 residues. J lost 1 base, V lost 3 bases, and 4 bases had no gene match. The material sequenced was peripheral blood. The gene calls are TRBV6-5 and TRBJ1-1, with 8 bases matching TRBD1. The origin of this receptor is a human donor in a cohort sampled during active or convalescent COVID-19. The chain's CDR3 is CASSYSGGANTEAFF. DNA for the CDR3: TGTGCCAGCAGTTATTCAGGGGGCGCGAACACTGAAGCTTTCTTT.